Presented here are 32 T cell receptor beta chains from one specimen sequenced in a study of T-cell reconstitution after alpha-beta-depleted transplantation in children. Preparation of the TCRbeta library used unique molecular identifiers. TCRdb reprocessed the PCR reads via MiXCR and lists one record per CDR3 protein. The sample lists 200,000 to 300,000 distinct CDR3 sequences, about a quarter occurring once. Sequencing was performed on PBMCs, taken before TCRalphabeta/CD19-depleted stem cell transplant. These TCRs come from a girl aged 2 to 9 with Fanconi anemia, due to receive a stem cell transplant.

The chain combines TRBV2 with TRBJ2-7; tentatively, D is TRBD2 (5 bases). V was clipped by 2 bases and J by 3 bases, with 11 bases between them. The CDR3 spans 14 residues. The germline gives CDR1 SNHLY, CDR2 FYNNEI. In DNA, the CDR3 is TGTGCCAGCAGTGAATGGAGGCCGAACTACGAGCAGTACTTC. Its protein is CASSEWRPNYEQYF.

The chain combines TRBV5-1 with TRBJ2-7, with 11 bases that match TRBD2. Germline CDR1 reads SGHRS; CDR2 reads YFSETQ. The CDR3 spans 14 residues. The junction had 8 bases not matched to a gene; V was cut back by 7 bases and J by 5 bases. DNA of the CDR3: TGCGCCAGCTCAGGACTAGCGGGTACGGACGAGCAGTACTTC. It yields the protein CASSGLAGTDEQYF.

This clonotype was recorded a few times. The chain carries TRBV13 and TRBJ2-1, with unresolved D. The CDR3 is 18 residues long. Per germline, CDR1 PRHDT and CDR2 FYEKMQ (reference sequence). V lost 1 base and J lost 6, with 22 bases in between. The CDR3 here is CASSLVQMSGDGSNEQFF. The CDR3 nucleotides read TGTGCCAGCAGCTTAGTACAGATGTCCGGAGACGGGTCCAATGAGCAGTTCTTC. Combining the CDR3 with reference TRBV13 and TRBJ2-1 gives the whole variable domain AAGVIQSPRHLIKEKRETATLKCYPIPRHDTVYWYQQGPGQDPQFLISFYEKMQSDKGSIPDRFSAQQFSDYHSELNMSSLELGDSALYFCASSLVQMSGDGSNEQFFGPGTRLTVL.

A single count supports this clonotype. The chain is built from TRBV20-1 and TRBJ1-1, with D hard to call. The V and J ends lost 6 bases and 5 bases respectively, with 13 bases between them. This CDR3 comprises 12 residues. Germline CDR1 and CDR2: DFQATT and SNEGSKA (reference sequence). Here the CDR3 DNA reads TGCAGTGCCCGGGAAGGTGTTACTGAAGCTTTCTTT. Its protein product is CSAREGVTEAFF.

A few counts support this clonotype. The CDR3: CASSWGTQETQYF. The CDR3 nucleotides are TGCGCCAGCAGCTGGGGGACCCAAGAGACCCAGTACTTC. The chain joins TRBV5-1 to TRBJ2-5, with D perhaps assigned TRBD1 or TRBD2 (5 bases each). V lost 3 bases and J lost 1, with 7 bases in between. The CDR3 sequence is 13 residues long. CDR1 and CDR2 (germline): SGHRS, YFSETQ. Combining the CDR3 with reference TRBV5-1 and TRBJ2-5 gives the whole variable domain KAGVTQTPRYLIKTRGQQVTLSCSPISGHRSVSWYQQTPGQGLQFLFEYFSETQRNKGNFPGRFSGRQFSNSRSEMNVSTLELGDSALYLCASSWGTQETQYFGPGTRLLVL.

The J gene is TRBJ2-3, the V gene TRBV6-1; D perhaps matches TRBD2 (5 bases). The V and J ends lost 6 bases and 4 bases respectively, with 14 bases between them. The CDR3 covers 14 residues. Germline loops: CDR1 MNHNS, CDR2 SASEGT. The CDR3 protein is CASSRRVASDTQYF. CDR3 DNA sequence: TGTGCCAGCAGCCGACGGGTAGCGTCAGATACGCAGTATTTT.

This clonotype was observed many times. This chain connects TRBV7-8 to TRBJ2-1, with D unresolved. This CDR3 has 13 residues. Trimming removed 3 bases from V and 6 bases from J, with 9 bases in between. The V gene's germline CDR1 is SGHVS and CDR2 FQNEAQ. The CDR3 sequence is CASSLLAVNEQFF. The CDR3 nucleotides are TGTGCCAGCAGCTTGTTGGCTGTCAATGAGCAGTTCTTC.

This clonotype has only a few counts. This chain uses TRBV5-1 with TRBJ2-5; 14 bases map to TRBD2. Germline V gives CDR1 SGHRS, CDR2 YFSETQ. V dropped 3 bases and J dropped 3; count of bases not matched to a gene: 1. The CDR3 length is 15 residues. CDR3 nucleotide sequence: TGCGCCAGCAGCTGGGGACTAGCGGGAGAAGAGACCCAGTACTTC. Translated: CASSWGLAGEETQYF.

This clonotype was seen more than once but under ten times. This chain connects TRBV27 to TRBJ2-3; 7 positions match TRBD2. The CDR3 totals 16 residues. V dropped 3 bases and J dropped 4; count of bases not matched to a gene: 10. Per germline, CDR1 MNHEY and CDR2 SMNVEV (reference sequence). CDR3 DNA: TGTGCCAGCAGTTTCTGGGGGGGACGAATCGCAGATACGCAGTATTTT. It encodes CASSFWGGRIADTQYF.

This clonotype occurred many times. The CDR3 reads CSARYTPGTGVTNIQYF. In nucleotides, the CDR3 is TGCAGTGCTAGGTACACCCCCGGGACAGGGGTTACGAACATTCAGTACTTC. This chain joins TRBV20-1 and TRBJ2-4; 10 bases are a match to TRBD1. Looked up from germline, CDR1 is DFQATT and CDR2 is SNEGSKA (reference sequence). This CDR3 has 17 residues. V shed 3 bases and J 7 bases; nucleotides not matched to a gene: 15.

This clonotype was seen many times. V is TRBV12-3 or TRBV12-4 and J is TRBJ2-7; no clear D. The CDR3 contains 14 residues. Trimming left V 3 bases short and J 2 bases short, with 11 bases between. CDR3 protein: CASSLGSAAYEQYF. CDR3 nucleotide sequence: TGTGCCAGCAGTTTGGGGTCAGCCGCCTACGAGCAGTACTTC.

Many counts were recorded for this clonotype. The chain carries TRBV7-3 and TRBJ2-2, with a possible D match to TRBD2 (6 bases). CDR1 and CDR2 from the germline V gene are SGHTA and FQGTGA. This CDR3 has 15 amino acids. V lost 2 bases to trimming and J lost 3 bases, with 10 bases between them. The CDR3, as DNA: TGTGCCAGCAGCTTACGGGGCGGGGACACCGGGGAGCTGTTTTTT. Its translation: CASSLRGGDTGELFF.

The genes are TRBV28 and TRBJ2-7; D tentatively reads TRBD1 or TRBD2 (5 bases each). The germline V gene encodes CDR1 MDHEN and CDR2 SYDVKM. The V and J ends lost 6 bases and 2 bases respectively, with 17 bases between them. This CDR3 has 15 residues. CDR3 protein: CASSSTGTRAYEQYF. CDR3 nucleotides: TGTGCCAGCAGCTCAACGGGGACGCGAGCCTACGAGCAGTACTTC. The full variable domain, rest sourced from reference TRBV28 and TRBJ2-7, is DVKVTQSSRYLVKRTGEKVFLECVQDMDHENMFWYRQDPGLGLRLIYFSYDVKMKEKGDIPEGYSVSREKKERFSLILESASTNQTSMYLCASSSTGTRAYEQYFGPGTRLTVT.

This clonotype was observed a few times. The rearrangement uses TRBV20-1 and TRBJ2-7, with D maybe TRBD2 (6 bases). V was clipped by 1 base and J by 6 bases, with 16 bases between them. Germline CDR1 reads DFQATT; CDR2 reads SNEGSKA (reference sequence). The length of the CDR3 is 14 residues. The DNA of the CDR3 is TGCAGTGCTAGAGTGGGGGGACTGTGGCGCGAGCAGTACTTC. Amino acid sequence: CSARVGGLWREQYF.

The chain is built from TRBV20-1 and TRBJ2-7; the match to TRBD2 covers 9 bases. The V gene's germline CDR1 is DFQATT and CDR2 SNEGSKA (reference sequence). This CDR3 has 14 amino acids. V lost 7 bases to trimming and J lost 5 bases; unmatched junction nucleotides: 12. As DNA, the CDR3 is TGCAGTGGTAAGCGGGAGGATAGCATTCACGAGCAGTACTTC. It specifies CSGKREDSIHEQYF.

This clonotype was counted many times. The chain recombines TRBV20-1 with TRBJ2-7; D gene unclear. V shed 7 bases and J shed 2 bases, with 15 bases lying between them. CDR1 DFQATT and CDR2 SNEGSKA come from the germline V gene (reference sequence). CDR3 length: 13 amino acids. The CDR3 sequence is CSDLGIGPYEQYF. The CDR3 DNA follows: TGCAGTGACCTAGGTATTGGACCCTACGAGCAGTACTTC.

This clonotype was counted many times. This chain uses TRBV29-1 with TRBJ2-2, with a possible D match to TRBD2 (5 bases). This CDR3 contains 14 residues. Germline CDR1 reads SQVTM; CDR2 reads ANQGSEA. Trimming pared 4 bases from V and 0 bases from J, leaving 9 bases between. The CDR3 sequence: CSVGREPNTGELFF. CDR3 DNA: TGCAGCGTTGGCCGGGAACCGAACACCGGGGAGCTGTTTTTT.

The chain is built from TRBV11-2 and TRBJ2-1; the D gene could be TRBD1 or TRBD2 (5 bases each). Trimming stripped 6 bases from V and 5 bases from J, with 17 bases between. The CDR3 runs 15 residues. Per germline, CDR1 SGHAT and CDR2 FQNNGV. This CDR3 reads CASRTLGVGHNEQFF. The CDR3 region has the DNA TGTGCCAGCAGAACATTGGGGGTAGGTCACAATGAGCAGTTCTTC.

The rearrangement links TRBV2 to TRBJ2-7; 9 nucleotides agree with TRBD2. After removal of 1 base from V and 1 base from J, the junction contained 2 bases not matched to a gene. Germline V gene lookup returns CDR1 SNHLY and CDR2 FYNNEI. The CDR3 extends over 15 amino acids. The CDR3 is CASSEGAGGSYEQYF. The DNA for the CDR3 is TGTGCCAGCAGTGAAGGGGCGGGAGGGTCCTACGAGCAGTACTTC.

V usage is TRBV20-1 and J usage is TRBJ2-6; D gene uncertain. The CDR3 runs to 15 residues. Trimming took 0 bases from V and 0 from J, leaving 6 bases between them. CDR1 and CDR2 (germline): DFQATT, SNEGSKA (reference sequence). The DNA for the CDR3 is TGCAGTGCTAGAGATCTAAGCTCTGGGGCCAACGTCCTGACTTTC. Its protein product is CSARDLSSGANVLTF.

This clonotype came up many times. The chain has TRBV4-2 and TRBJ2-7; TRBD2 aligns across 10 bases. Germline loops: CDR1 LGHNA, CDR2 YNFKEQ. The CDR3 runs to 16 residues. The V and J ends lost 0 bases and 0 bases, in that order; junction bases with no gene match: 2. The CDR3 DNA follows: TGTGCCAGCAGCCAAGACTTAGCGGGGGGCTCCTACGAGCAGTACTTC. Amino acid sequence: CASSQDLAGGSYEQYF.

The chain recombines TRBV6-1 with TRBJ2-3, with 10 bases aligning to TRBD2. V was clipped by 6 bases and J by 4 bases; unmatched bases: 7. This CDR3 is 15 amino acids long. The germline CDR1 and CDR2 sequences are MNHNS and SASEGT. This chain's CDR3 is CASSPLAGDADTQYF. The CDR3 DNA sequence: TGTGCCAGCAGCCCCCTAGCGGGAGATGCAGATACGCAGTATTTT.

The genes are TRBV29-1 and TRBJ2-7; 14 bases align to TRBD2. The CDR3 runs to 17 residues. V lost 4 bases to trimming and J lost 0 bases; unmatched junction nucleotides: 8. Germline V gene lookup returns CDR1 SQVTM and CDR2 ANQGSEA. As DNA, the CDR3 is TGCAGCGTTGTGGGGACTAGCGGGGGATTCAGCTCCTACGAGCAGTACTTC. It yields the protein CSVVGTSGGFSSYEQYF.

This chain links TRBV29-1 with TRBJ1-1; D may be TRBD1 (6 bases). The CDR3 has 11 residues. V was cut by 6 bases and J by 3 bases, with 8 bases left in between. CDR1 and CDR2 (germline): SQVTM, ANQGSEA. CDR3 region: CSVQGYTEAFF. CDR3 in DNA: TGCAGCGTACAGGGTTACACTGAAGCTTTCTTT.

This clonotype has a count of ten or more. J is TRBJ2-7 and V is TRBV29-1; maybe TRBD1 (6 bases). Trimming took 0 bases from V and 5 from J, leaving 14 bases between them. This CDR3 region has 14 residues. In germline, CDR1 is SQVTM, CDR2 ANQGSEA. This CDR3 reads CSVEDPFGGDEQYF. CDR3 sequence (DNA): TGCAGCGTTGAAGATCCCTTTGGGGGCGACGAGCAGTACTTC.

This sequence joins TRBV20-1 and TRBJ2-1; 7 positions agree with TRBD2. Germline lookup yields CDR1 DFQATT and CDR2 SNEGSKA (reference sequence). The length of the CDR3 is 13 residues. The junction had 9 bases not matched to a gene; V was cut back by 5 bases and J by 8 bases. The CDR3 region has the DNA TGCAGTGCTCCGATGACTAGCTTCTATGAGCAGTTCTTC. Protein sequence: CSAPMTSFYEQFF.

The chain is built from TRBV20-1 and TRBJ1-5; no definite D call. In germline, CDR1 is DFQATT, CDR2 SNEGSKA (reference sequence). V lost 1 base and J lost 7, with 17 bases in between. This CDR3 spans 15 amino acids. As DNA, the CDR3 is TGCAGTGCTAGAGGGGCCACGGAAGGGATACAGCCCCAGCATTTT. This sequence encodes CSARGATEGIQPQHF.

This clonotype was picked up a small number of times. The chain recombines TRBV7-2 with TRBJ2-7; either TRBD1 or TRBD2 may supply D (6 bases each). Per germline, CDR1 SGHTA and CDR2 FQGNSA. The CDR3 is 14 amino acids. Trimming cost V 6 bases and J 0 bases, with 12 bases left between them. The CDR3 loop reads CASSREGGSYEQYF. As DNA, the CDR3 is TGTGCCAGCAGTCGAGAGGGGGGCTCCTACGAGCAGTACTTC.

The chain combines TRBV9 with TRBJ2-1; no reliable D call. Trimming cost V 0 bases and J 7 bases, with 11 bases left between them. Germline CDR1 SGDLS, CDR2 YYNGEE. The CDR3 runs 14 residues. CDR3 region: CASSVVGVLNEQFF. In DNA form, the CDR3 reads TGTGCCAGCAGCGTAGTCGGTGTCCTGAATGAGCAGTTCTTC.

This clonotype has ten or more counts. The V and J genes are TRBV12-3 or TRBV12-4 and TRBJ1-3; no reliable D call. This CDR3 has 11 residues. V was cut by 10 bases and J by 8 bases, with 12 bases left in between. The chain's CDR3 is CATTLLDTIYF. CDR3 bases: TGTGCCACTACCCTACTGGACACCATATATTTT.

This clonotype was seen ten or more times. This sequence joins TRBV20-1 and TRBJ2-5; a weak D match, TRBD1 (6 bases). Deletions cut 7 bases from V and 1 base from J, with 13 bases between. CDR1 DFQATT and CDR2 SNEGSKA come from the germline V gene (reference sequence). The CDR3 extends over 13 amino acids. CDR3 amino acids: CSVQIQGQETQYF. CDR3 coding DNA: TGCAGTGTACAGATACAGGGCCAAGAGACCCAGTACTTC.

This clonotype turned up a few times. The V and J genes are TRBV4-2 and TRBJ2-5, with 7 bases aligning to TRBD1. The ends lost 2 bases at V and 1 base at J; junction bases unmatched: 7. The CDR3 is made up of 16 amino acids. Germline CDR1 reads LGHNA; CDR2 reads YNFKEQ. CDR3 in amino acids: CASSQNRGLGQETQYF. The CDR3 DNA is TGTGCCAGCAGCCAAAACAGGGGCCTAGGCCAAGAGACCCAGTACTTC.